One and the same sample provided the 12 T cell receptor beta chains below, sequenced in a study of cytomegalovirus exposure and HLA in healthy donors (dated by TCRdb to 2016 to 2017). The library relied on the immunoSEQ multiplex PCR assay. A mixture of 60 forward primers for TCR Vbeta segments and 13 reverse primers for TCR Jbeta segments was used in the multiplex PCR. In its TCRdb copy, this immuneACCESS table keeps in-frame sequences only and misses some clones. Where compared with another copy, unresolved V genes explain less than half of these, and the others have no known cause. In this sample the table shows under 200,000 clones, roughly 80% of which occur a single time. The top ten hold nearly 0.4% of the sample. The material sequenced was PBMCs. The receptors originated from a male donor in good health and CMV-seropositive.

The chain recombines TRBV4-1 with TRBJ2-5, with 9 bases that match TRBD1. Germline V gene sequence: CDR1 MGHRA, CDR2 YSYEKL. CDR3 length equals 16 residues. The J segment lost 5 bases and the V segment lost 2 bases, leaving 9 bases of the junction unmatched. The CDR3 sequence is CASSQPGTGNKETQYF. CDR3 DNA: TGCGCCAGCAGCCAACCCGGGACAGGGAATAAGGAGACCCAGTACTTC.

On this clone itself: The sample holds other DNA sequences that translate to the same CDR3. The genes are TRBV4-3 and TRBJ1-2; D is perhaps TRBD1 (5 bases). V was pared by 1 base and J by 2 bases, with 11 bases between. Germline-derived CDR1 and CDR2 are LGHNA and YSLEER. The CDR3 runs 15 residues. Here the CDR3 DNA reads TGCGCCAGCAGCCAAGTAGCAAGGGGCAACTATGGCTACACCTTC. Its translation: CASSQVARGNYGYTF.

This clone appeared a few times. The chain joins TRBV9 to TRBJ2-7; 11 bases are a match to TRBD2. This CDR3 contains 17 residues. Germline CDR1 reads SGDLS; CDR2 reads YYNGEE. Losses at the gene ends were 0 bases for V and 2 bases for J; bases not matched to a gene: 7. CDR3 in amino acids: CASSVGMGTSGTYEQYF. DNA of the CDR3: TGTGCCAGCAGCGTAGGAATGGGGACTAGCGGAACCTACGAGCAGTACTTC.

The rearrangement joins TRBV12-5 to TRBJ1-3; D uncertain. V was trimmed by 1 base and J by 0 bases, leaving 7 bases between them. The germline V gene has CDR1 LGHNT and CDR2 FRNRAP. This CDR3 spans 15 amino acids. CDR3 residues: CASGLDSISGNTIYF. The CDR3 DNA reads TGTGCTAGTGGTTTGGACAGCATCTCTGGAAACACCATATATTTT.

The V gene is TRBV30, the J gene TRBJ1-5; 8 bases align to TRBD1. The CDR3 is 16 residues long. CDR1 GTSNPN and CDR2 SVGIG come from the germline V gene (reference sequence). The V segment lost 2 bases and the J segment 0 bases; nucleotides outside the gene matches: 6. This chain's CDR3 is CAWSTGGPYSNQPQHF. In DNA, the CDR3 is TGTGCCTGGAGTACAGGGGGGCCTTATAGCAATCAGCCCCAGCATTTT.

The chain combines TRBV4-2 with TRBJ2-1, with D perhaps TRBD1 (6 bases). Germline V lookup: CDR1 LGHNA, CDR2 YNFKEQ. This CDR3 has 16 amino acids. Deletions cut 9 bases from V and 9 bases from J, with 27 bases between. CDR3 bases: TGTGCCAGTTGGGGGCACGAGGAGACTTCTCGCGGTGAGCAGTTCTTC. Its translation: CASWGHEETSRGEQFF.

This clone was recorded once. A read error may produce the germline difference seen at one junction end. The genes are TRBV7-9 and TRBJ1-6, with a possible D match to TRBD1 (6 bases). CDR1 is SEHNR and CDR2 is FQNEAQ in the germline V gene (reference sequence). This CDR3 spans 17 amino acids. The CDR3 sequence is CSSSLPAGASYNSPLHF. The CDR3 nucleotides read TGTTCCAGCAGCTTGCCCGCGGGGGCCTCCTATAATTCACCCCTCCACTTT.

The V and J genes are TRBV5-1 and TRBJ1-2, with 8 bases aligning to TRBD1. This CDR3 is 16 amino acids long. Per germline, CDR1 SGHRS and CDR2 YFSETQ. After removal of 1 base from V and 4 bases from J, the junction contained 9 bases not matched to a gene. CDR3 nucleotides: TGCGCCAGCAGCTTGATGCGGACAGGGTTGGGCTATGGCTACACCTTC. This translates into CASSLMRTGLGYGYTF.

This rearrangement joins TRBV28 to TRBJ1-5; 9 nucleotides align to TRBD1. This CDR3 contains 15 residues. The germline V gene encodes CDR1 MDHEN and CDR2 SYDVKM. Germline trimming cut 4 bases from V and 4 bases from J; bases unmatched to any gene: 5. CDR3 sequence reads: CASSYGTGRNQPQHF. The CDR3 DNA reads TGTGCCAGCAGTTACGGGACAGGGCGGAATCAGCCCCAGCATTTT.

The chain couples TRBV19 to TRBJ2-1, with TRBD2 matching over 9 bases. The CDR3 runs to 16 residues. V was clipped by 6 bases and J by 0 bases; unmatched bases: 6. Germline loops: CDR1 LNHDA, CDR2 SQIVND (reference sequence). CDR3: CASSDSSGNSYNEQFF. CDR3 in DNA: TGTGCCAGTAGCGACTCTAGCGGGAACTCCTACAATGAGCAGTTCTTC.

This sequence joins TRBV6-9 and TRBJ2-7; 12 nucleotides line up with TRBD2. This CDR3 comprises 15 residues. V dropped 5 bases and J dropped 6; count of bases not matched to a gene: 8. The V gene's germline CDR1 is MNHGY and CDR2 SVAAGI. CDR3 region: CASSKTSGGWREQYF. The CDR3 region has the DNA TGTGCCAGCAGTAAGACTAGCGGGGGTTGGCGCGAGCAGTACTTC.

The J gene is TRBJ1-2, the V gene TRBV29-1; 7 bases agree with TRBD1. This CDR3 is built from 15 residues. The germline V gene has CDR1 SQVTM and CDR2 ANQGSEA. The V gene end was trimmed by 4 bases and the J gene end by 1 base; junction bases not matched to a gene: 9. The CDR3 DNA reads TGCAGCGTTGGTCGCACAGGGGCCTTTAACTATGGCTACACCTTC. Its protein is CSVGRTGAFNYGYTF.